This TCR beta chain was found in a study of cytomegalovirus exposure and HLA in healthy donors. Broader study findings: For TCR beta chains, V- and J-gene trimming was later linked to a missense DCLRE1C variant.

It was with 60 Vbeta and 13 Jbeta primers that the PCR ran. The protocol was immunoSEQ multiplex PCR, while the TCRdb copy is restricted to in-frame clones and leaves out a portion. The table records roughly 71,000 clones, roughly 74% of them present only once. The CDR3 is 15 residues long. CDR1 is SQVTM and CDR2 is ANQGSEA in the germline V gene. V lost 7 bases to trimming and J lost 1 base; unmatched junction nucleotides: 12. Comment on this clone: The target antigen is unknown.

This chain uses TRBV29-1 with TRBJ2-5; 7 positions match TRBD1. The sequence was obtained from a human donor in good health. Sequenced: PBMCs. The CDR3 spells CSALNRGPPQETQYF. CDR3 bases: TGCAGCGCCCTTAACAGGGGCCCTCCCCAAGAGACCCAGTACTTC.